These 30 T cell receptor beta chains came from one sample sequenced in a study of T cells expressing NK-cell markers. TCRdb reprocessed the 5' RACE reads, keeping one entry per CDR3 protein, no DNA. The sample's table shows a few hundred thousand distinct CDR3 sequences. Sample: blood T cells: a sorted CD56 or NKG2C T cell subset, CD4+ or CD8+ T cells, or bulk PBMC T cells (not recorded which). All receptors derive from a man aged 18-30 years in good health.

The J gene is TRBJ1-4, the V gene TRBV19. The CDR3 length is 14 residues. The germline CDR1 and CDR2 sequences are LNHDA and SQIVND (reference sequence). The chain's CDR3 is CASSMSEKGEKLFF.

V usage is TRBV20-1 and J usage is TRBJ2-2; TCRdb lists TRBD2, though no DNA is available to test this call. The CDR3 runs to 15 residues. Per the germline V gene, CDR1 is DFQATT and CDR2 is SNEGSKA (reference sequence). The CDR3 protein is CSAPPSGRALGELFF.

The J gene is TRBJ2-6, the V gene TRBV25-1; TCRdb proposes TRBD1, but this gene call is untestable without DNA. This CDR3 has 20 residues. Germline assignment: CDR1 MGHDK and CDR2 SYGVNS. The CDR3: CASSPYGGQAQSSGANVLTF.

The V and J genes are TRBV3-1 and TRBJ2-1; the TCRdb call, TRBD1, lacks DNA for checking. Germline assignment: CDR1 LGHDT and CDR2 YNNKEL (reference sequence). The CDR3 length is 15 residues. The CDR3 protein is CASSRGQGGYNEQFF.

The CDR3 loop reads CSASDLFSYNEQFF. The chain employs TRBV20-1 and TRBJ2-1. CDR1 is DFQATT and CDR2 is SNEGSKA in the germline V gene (reference sequence). The CDR3 totals 14 residues.

The chain joins TRBV20-1 to TRBJ2-1. The CDR3 has 14 residues. Germline CDR1 DFQATT, CDR2 SNEGSKA (reference sequence). CDR3 in amino acids: CSARDWDLPNEQFF.

This rearrangement joins TRBV7-9 to TRBJ2-7; TCRdb selects TRBD1, and the lack of DNA leaves this call unchecked. Germline V CDR1 and CDR2: SEHNR, FQNEAQ (reference sequence). The CDR3 is made up of 14 amino acids. The CDR3 region is CASSARQGSNEQYF.

This rearrangement joins TRBV18 to TRBJ1-1; TCRdb indicates TRBD1, and absent DNA this call remains unverified. The CDR3 consists of 19 residues. Per germline, CDR1 KGHSH and CDR2 LQKENI. CDR3 in amino acids: CASSPLYGQPTLMNTEAFF.

This chain uses TRBV12-3 or TRBV12-4 with TRBJ1-5. This CDR3 is built from 14 residues. The CDR3 region is CASSPRHPNQPQHF.

The chain links TRBV20-1 to TRBJ2-3; there is no DNA to check the TCRdb D call of TRBD2. Germline-derived CDR1 and CDR2 are DFQATT and SNEGSKA (reference sequence). This CDR3 is built from 14 residues. The CDR3: CSAKSGRPTDTQYF.

V gene TRBV12-3 or TRBV12-4 combines with J gene TRBJ2-1. The CDR3 totals 13 residues. CDR3 protein: CASSLASGVGQFF.

CDR3 sequence: CASSHSQRGDNEQFF. The chain has TRBV3-1 and TRBJ2-1; TCRdb's assignment of TRBD2 cannot be checked, as there is no DNA. Germline CDR1 and CDR2: LGHDT and YNNKEL (reference sequence). The CDR3 loop spans 15 amino acids.

V usage is TRBV10-3 and J usage is TRBJ2-3; no DNA is available, so the TRBD2 call from TCRdb remains unchecked. Germline V gene lookup returns CDR1 ENHRY and CDR2 SYGVKD. CDR3 size: 17 residues. CDR3 loop: CAISDRTRGDGPDTQYF.

The chain couples TRBV2 to TRBJ2-5; TCRdb's D gene call, TRBD1, goes unchecked for lack of DNA. The CDR3 extends over 14 amino acids. Germline V gene lookup returns CDR1 SNHLY and CDR2 FYNNEI. This CDR3 reads CASCGTGGGETQYF.

CDR3 residues: CATSRAIGGNIQYF. J is TRBJ2-4 and V is TRBV15. This CDR3 spans 14 amino acids. Germline V CDR1 and CDR2: LNHNV, YYDKDF (reference sequence).

The J gene is TRBJ2-5, the V gene TRBV5-4; absent DNA, TCRdb's TRBD1 call cannot be checked. The CDR3 consists of 16 residues. The germline gives CDR1 SGHNT, CDR2 YYREEE (reference sequence). CDR3 loop: CASSGRAGGFQETQYF.

The V and J genes are TRBV7-8 and TRBJ2-2; TCRdb indicates TRBD1, and absent DNA this call remains unverified. CDR1 is SGHVS and CDR2 is FQNEAQ in the germline V gene. The CDR3 totals 19 residues. The CDR3 loop reads CASSLLGQGRGRYTGELFF.

This chain links TRBV20-1 with TRBJ2-5; lacking DNA, the TRBD1 call made by TCRdb goes unchecked. Germline CDR1 and CDR2: DFQATT and SNEGSKA (reference sequence). This CDR3 spans 13 amino acids. CDR3 in amino acids: CSASGQLGETQYF.

The chain combines TRBV20-1 with TRBJ2-1; no DNA is available, so the TRBD2 call from TCRdb remains unchecked. Germline V gives CDR1 DFQATT, CDR2 SNEGSKA (reference sequence). The CDR3 is made up of 16 amino acids. The CDR3 region is CSASRLAGAVNNEQFF.

The chain joins TRBV30 to TRBJ1-5; as DNA is missing, the TRBD1 call by TCRdb cannot be tested. There are 17 residues in the CDR3. Germline lookup yields CDR1 GTSNPN and CDR2 SVGIG (reference sequence). The CDR3 sequence: CAWSAGFLRQAYQPQHF.

J is TRBJ2-7 and V is TRBV7-2; no DNA is available, so the TRBD2 call from TCRdb remains unchecked. Germline V gene sequence: CDR1 SGHTA, CDR2 FQGNSA. The CDR3 runs 13 residues. The CDR3 sequence: CASSLGWREEQYF.

The chain carries TRBV7-9 and TRBJ1-3. The CDR3 totals 14 residues. Germline V gives CDR1 SEHNR, CDR2 FQNEAQ (reference sequence). The CDR3 sequence: CAINSVGSGNTIYF.

V usage is TRBV28 and J usage is TRBJ2-7; TCRdb designates TRBD1, a call that cannot be tested without DNA. CDR3 length: 14 amino acids. Germline values: CDR1 MDHEN, CDR2 SYDVKM. The CDR3 here is CASSWGTTFYEQYF.

The rearrangement links TRBV10-3 to TRBJ1-4; the D call of TRBD1 rests on TCRdb alone, since no DNA is present to check it. Germline V gene lookup returns CDR1 ENHRY and CDR2 SYGVKD. The CDR3 is 13 amino acids. The CDR3 protein is CAIGQGVNEKLFF.

V is TRBV12-3 or TRBV12-4 and J is TRBJ1-2; absent DNA, TCRdb's TRBD1 call cannot be checked. This CDR3 comprises 13 residues. The CDR3 here is CASSLTGAGGYTF.

The chain is built from TRBV12-3 or TRBV12-4 and TRBJ2-1; TCRdb's D call, TRBD2, is unchecked because there is no DNA. The CDR3 is 16 residues long. The CDR3 protein is CASIGTSGNSYNEQFF.

The chain combines TRBV19 with TRBJ2-7; with no DNA, the TCRdb D assignment of TRBD1 cannot be verified. Germline V gene data show CDR1 as LNHDA and CDR2 as SQIVND (reference sequence). The CDR3 consists of 13 residues. The CDR3 sequence is CASSPGQSYEQYF.

The J gene is TRBJ2-1, the V gene TRBV20-1; the TCRdb D gene call, TRBD2, has no DNA to confirm it. This CDR3 contains 18 residues. CDR1 and CDR2 from the germline V gene are DFQATT and SNEGSKA (reference sequence). The CDR3 sequence is CSARGLSGRADSYNEQFF.

The genes are TRBV12-3 or TRBV12-4 and TRBJ2-7. The CDR3 is 12 residues long. The CDR3 is CASSRGLYEQYF.

The V and J genes are TRBV10-3 and TRBJ1-6; TCRdb picks TRBD1, but there is no DNA to check that call. Looked up from germline, CDR1 is ENHRY and CDR2 is SYGVKD. The CDR3 has 15 amino acids. The CDR3 sequence is CAISERDRGGSPLHF.